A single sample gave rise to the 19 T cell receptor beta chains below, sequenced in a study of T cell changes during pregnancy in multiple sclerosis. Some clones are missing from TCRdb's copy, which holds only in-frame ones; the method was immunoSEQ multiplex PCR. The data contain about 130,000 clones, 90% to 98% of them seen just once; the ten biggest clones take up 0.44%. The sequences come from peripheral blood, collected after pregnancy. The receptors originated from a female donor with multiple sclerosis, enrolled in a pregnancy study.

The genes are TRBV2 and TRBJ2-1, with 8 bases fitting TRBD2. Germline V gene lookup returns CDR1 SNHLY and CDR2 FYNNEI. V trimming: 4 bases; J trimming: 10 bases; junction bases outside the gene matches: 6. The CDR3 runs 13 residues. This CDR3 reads CASSGGLGVEQFF. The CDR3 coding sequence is TGTGCCAGCAGTGGGGGACTAGGCGTAGAGCAGTTCTTC.

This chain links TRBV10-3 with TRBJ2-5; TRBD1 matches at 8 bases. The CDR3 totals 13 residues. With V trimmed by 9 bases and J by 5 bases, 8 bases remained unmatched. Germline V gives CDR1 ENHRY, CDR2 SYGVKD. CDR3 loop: CAIKDRAGETQYF. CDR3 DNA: TGTGCCATAAAGGACAGGGCCGGCGAGACCCAGTACTTC.

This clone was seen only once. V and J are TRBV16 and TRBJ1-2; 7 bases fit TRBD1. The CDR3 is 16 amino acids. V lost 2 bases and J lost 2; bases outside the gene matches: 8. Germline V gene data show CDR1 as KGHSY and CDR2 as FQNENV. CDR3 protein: CASSQNRAGGNYGYTF. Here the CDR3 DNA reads TGTGCCAGCAGCCAAAACCGGGCAGGGGGGAACTATGGCTACACCTTC.

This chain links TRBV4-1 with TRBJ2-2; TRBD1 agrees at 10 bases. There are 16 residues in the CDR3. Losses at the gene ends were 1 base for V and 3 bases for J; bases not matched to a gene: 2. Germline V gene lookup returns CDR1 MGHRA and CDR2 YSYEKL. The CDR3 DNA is TGCGCCAGCAGCCAAGGGGGGACAGGGGACACCGGGGAGCTGTTTTTT. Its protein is CASSQGGTGDTGELFF.

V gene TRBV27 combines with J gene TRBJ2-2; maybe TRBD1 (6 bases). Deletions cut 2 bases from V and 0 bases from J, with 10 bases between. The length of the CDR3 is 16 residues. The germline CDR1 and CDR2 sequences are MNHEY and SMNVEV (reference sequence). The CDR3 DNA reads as TGTGCCAGCAGTTTAGCAGGACAGACGAACACCGGGGAGCTGTTTTTT. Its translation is CASSLAGQTNTGELFF.

The CDR3 nucleotides read TGCGCCAGCAGCCTCGGGACAGGGTTCTCCTACGAGCAGTACTTC. Protein: CASSLGTGFSYEQYF. The gene calls are TRBV5-1 and TRBJ2-7, with TRBD1 identical over 9 bases. Germline V CDR1 and CDR2: SGHRS, YFSETQ. The CDR3 is made up of 15 amino acids. With V trimmed by 4 bases and J by 0 bases, 5 bases remained unmatched.

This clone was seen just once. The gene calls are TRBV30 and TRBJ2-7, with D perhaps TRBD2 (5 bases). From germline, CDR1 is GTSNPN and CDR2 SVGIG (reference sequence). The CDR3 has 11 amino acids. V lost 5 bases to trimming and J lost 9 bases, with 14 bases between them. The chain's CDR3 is CAWGLGSGQYF. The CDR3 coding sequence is TGTGCCTGGGGACTTGGGTCGGGGCAGTACTTC. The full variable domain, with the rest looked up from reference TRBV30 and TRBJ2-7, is SQTIHQWPATLVQPVGSPLSLECTVEGTSNPNLYWYRQAAGRGLQLLFYSVGIGQISSEVPQNLSASRPQDRQFILSSKKLLLSDSGFYLCAWGLGSGQYFGPGTRLTVT.

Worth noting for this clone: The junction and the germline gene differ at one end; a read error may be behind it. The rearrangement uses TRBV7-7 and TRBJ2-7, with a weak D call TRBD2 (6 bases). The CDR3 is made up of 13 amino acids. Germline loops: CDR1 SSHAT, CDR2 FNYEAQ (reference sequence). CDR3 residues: CASSVRGGYEQYF. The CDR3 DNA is TGTGCTAGCAGCGTACGGGGAGGCTACGAGCAGTACTTC.

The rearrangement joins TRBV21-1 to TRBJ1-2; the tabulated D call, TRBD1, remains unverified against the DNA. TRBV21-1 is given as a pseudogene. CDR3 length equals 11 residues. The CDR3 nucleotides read TGTGCCAGCACTGACAGGGGTGGCTACACCTTC. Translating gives CASTDRGGYTF.

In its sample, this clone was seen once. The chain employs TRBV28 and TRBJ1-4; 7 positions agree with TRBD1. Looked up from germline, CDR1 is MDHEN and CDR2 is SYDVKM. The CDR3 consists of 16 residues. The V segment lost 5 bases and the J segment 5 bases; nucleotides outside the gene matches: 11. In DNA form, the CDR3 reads TGTGCCAGCAGTCCCCGGTTACAGGGGTTGAATGAAAAACTGTTTTTT. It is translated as CASSPRLQGLNEKLFF.

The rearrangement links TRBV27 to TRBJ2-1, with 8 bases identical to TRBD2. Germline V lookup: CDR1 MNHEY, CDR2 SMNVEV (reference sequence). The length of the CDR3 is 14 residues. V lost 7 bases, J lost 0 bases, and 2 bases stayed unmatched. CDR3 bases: TGTGCCAGCACACGGGGGGGCTCCTACAATGAGCAGTTCTTC. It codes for CASTRGGSYNEQFF.

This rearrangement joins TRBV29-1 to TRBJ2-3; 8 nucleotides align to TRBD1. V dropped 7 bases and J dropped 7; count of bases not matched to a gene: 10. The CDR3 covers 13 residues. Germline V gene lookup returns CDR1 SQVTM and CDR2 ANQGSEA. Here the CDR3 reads CSATGTGLYTQYF. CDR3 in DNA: TGCAGCGCAACCGGGACAGGACTTTATACGCAGTATTTT.

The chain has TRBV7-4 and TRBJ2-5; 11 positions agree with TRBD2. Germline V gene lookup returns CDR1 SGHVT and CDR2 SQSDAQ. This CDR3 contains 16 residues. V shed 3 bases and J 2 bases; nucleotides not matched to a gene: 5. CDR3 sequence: CASSFPRLAGQETQYF. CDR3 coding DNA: TGTGCCAGCAGCTTTCCAAGACTAGCGGGGCAAGAGACCCAGTACTTC.

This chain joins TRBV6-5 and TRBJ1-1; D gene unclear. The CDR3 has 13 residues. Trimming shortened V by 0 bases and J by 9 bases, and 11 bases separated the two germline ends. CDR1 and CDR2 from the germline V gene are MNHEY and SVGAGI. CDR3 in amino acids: CASSYSPQAQAFF. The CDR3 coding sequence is TGTGCCAGCAGTTACTCCCCCCAGGCCCAAGCTTTCTTT.

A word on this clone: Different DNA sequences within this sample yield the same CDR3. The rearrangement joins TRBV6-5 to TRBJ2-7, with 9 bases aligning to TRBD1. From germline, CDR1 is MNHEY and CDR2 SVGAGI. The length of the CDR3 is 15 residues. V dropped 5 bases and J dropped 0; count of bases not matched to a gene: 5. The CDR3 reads CASSGPGQGSYEQYF. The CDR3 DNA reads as TGTGCCAGCAGTGGGCCGGGACAGGGCTCCTACGAGCAGTACTTC.

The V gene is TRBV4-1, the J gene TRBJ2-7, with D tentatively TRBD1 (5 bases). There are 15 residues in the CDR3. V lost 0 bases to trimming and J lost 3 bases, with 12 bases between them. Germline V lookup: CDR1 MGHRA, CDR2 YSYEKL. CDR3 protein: CASSQDFREYYEQYF. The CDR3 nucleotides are TGCGCCAGCAGCCAAGATTTCAGGGAATACTACGAGCAGTACTTC.

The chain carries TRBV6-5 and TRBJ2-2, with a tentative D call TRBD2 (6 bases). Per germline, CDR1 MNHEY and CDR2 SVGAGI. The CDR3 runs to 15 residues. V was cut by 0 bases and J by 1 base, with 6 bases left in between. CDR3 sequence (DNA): TGTGCCAGCAGTTACTCTAGCGGGAACACCGGGGAGCTGTTTTTT. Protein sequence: CASSYSSGNTGELFF.

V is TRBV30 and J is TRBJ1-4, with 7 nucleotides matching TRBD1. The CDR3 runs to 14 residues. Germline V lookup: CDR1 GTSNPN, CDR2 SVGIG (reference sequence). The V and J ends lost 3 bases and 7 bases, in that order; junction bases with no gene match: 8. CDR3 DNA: TGTGCCTGGAGCCCAGGGGGGACGGGTGAAAAACTGTTTTTT. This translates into CAWSPGGTGEKLFF.

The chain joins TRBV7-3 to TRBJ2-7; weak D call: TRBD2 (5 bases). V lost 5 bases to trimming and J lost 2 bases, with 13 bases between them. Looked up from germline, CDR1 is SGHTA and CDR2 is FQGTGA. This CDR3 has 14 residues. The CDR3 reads CASSRTPSAYEQYF. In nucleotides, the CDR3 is TGTGCCAGCAGCCGGACTCCATCCGCCTACGAGCAGTACTTC. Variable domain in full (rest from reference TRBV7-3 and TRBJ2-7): GAGVSQTPSNKVTEKGKYVELRCDPISGHTALYWYRQSLGQGPEFLIYFQGTGAADDSGLPNDRFFAVRPEGSVSTLKIQRTERGDSAVYLCASSRTPSAYEQYFGPGTRLTVT.